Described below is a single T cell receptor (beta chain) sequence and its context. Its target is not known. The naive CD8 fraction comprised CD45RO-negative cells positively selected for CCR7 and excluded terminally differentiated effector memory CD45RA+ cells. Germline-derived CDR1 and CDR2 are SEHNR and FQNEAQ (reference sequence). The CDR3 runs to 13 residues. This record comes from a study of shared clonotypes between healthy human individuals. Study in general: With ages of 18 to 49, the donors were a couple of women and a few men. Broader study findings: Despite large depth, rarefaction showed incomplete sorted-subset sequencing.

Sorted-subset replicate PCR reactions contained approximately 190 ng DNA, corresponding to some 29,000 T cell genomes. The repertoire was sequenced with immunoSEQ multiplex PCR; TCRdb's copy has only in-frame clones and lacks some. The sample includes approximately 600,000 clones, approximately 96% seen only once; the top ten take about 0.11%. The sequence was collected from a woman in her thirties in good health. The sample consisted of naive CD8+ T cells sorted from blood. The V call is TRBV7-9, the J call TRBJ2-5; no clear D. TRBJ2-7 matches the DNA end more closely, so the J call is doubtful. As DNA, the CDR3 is TGTGCCAGCAGCTGGACCGCGTCCGACGAGCAGTACTTC. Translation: CASSWTASDEQYF.